This T cell receptor (beta chain) was identified during a study of tissue T cells after allogeneic stem cell transplantation. Autopsy tissues spanned esophagus to rectum, liver, skin, and lymphoid organs including spleen. The CDR3 has 15 residues. Germline assignment: CDR1 SEHNR and CDR2 FQNEAQ (reference sequence). The V gene lost 5 bases and the J gene lost 0 bases, with 14 bases spanning the gap. Notes on this clone: Its antigen is undetermined.

Sequencing used immunoSEQ multiplex PCR; TCRdb keeps in-frame clones, though not all of them. The data contain thousands of clones, roughly three quarters of them singletons. Regarding the study as a whole: Few T cell clones were shared across patients, but motif clusters showed tissue-specific shared signatures. The study did not identify alloreactive or antigen-specific tissue TCRs, and some clones might be persisting host cells. Tissue-detected TCR repertoire was only partly captured by blood and spleen T cells.

The receptor comes from a female donor of 60 years or more with lung cancer. This sequence joins TRBV7-9 and TRBJ2-7; D possibly corresponds to TRBD2 (5 bases). The sequences come from tissue from the colon, collected at autopsy. CDR3 loop: CASSPSGLHSYEQYF. The CDR3 nucleotides are TGTGCCAGCAGCCCGAGCGGACTCCACTCCTACGAGCAGTACTTC.